What follows is one TCR beta chain and its context. The data derive from a study of OX40 agonist ivuxolimab in advanced cancers. Study as a whole: Ivuxolimab, which is an agonistic anti-OX40 (CD134) antibody, was administered to the patients. A history of anti-PD-1, anti-PD-L1 or anti-CTLA-4 therapy was acceptable, and about 37% had some.

Per germline, CDR1 SGHVS and CDR2 FNYEAQ. V was cut by 5 bases and J by 3 bases, with 10 bases left in between. The CDR3 runs to 13 residues. Libraries were prepared by immunoSEQ multiplex PCR; TCRdb keeps only in-frame clonotypes and omits some of them. The data show around 80,000 clones, with 92% seen just once and about 8% held by the top ten. Sequenced here: CD4+ or CD8+ T cells sorted from blood, sampled in a trial of the OX40 agonist ivuxolimab. This clonotype was sampled from an adult with an advanced solid tumor such as melanoma, head and neck, liver or kidney cancer. The chain joins TRBV7-6 to TRBJ1-2, with D unclear. The CDR3, as DNA: TGTGCCAGCAGCCTTAGGGCTGACTATGGCTACACCTTC. Its translation: CASSLRADYGYTF.